This T cell receptor (beta chain) appears in the sequencing data of a study of T cells in Graves' hyperthyroidism and ophthalmopathy. The TCR beta CDR3 regions underwent amplification using RNA transcripts as the source. HTBI primers were used for first-round RT-PCR of the TCR CDR3. One entry per CDR3 protein results from TCRdb running MiXCR on the multiplex PCR reads. The sample shows under 450,000 distinct CDR3 sequences, 15% to 18% of them seen only once. Germline V lookup: CDR1 LGHNT, CDR2 FRNRAP. The junction had 3 bases not matched to a gene; V was cut back by 2 bases and J by 4 bases. The CDR3 has 15 residues. Many counts were recorded for this clonotype.

The sample was blood. This receptor was identified in a woman aged 18-29 years with Graves' hyperthyroidism. The chain has TRBV12-5 and TRBJ2-2; TRBD2 aligns across 8 bases. The CDR3 is CASGLPREGTGELFF. CDR3 bases: TGTGCTAGTGGTTTGCCCCGGGAGGGCACCGGGGAGCTGTTTTTT.